The entry below describes one TCR beta chain. Its antigen is still unknown. Base qualities were left out, and no much larger clone turns up one base away. For CDR1 and CDR2, the germline V gene lists SGHRS and YFSETQ. From cysteine to phenylalanine, the CDR3 is 15 amino acids long. The only DNA kept is the CDR3, 45 bases in frame from the first base. Compared with germline, V lacks 2 bases and J lacks 5 bases; bases without a gene match: 4. Each collaborating institution followed its own protocols to collect whole blood in K2EDTA tubes. For TCRbeta analysis, collaborators shipped samples as frozen whole blood, isolated PBMCs, or DNA extracted from either of those sample types. The immunoSEQ Assay, a bias-controlled multiplex PCR, was used to amplify TCRbeta CDR3 regions from genomic DNA. As for the original processing: The number of nucleated cells in each sample was estimated by amplification of reference gene primers within the assay. To quantify the absolute abundance of each unique TCRbeta CDR3 rearrangement, sequence reads were collapsed and filtered. For each sample, productive Simpson clonality was calculated as the square root of Simpson's diversity index over productive rearrangements. TCRdb took over this immuneACCESS table, retaining in-frame rearrangements with V and J assigned. Such tables are incomplete; in checked studies, under half of the missing clones stem from an unresolved V gene, and the remainder is unexplained. V, J and clone size reflect that table, while D and trimming were determined from the DNA. The sample yields 65,000 to 75,000 clones; around 82% were counted once. About 4.3% of the sample is held by the ten biggest clonotypes.

The data originate from a study of blood T cell repertoires in COVID-19 (dated by TCRdb to 2020 to 2021). Some background on the complete study: Samples covering the acute and convalescent phases of COVID-19 were provided by collaborators in the United States, Italy and Spain. HLA class I and class II types, where available, came from metadata supplied by the sample provider rather than from assay-based typing. The prospective study material was composed of cDNA or gDNA derived from T cells, B-cell-depleted T cells, or PBMCs. The repertoires were made available in a free public database intended to serve as a resource for research on the immune response to SARS-CoV-2. Nearly every sample came with metadata listing a de-identified subject ID, COVID-19 status, age in years and sex. The samples were drawn from two sources: the first 160 participants of the ongoing ImmuneRACE study, and 1,254 subjects contributed by 6 global collaborators. Deeply sampled blood TCRbeta repertoires from subjects exposed to, actively infected with, or recovered from COVID-19 were included in the dataset. General findings and caveats noted by the study authors: The quantity of clinical and demographic metadata differed by source and by participant and was supplied without curation.

The rearranged segments are TRBV5-1 and TRBJ2-2; 9 bases in the junction line up with TRBD2. This receptor was taken from a woman in her sixties with acute or convalescent COVID-19. What was sequenced was peripheral blood. The CDR3 is CASSFVAGGTGELFF. The DNA sequence is TGCGCCAGCAGCTTTGTCGCGGGGGGGACCGGGGAGCTGTTTTTT. Beyond the CDR3, the reference TRBV5-1 and TRBJ2-2 genes provide the residues; the full variable domain reads: KAGVTQTPRYLIKTRGQQVTLSCSPISGHRSVSWYQQTPGQGLQFLFEYFSETQRNKGNFPGRFSGRQFSNSRSEMNVSTLELGDSALYLCASSFVAGGTGELFFGEGSRLTVL.